Sequencing of this TCR beta chain was carried out in a study of breast tumors, draining lymph nodes, adjacent tissues. The germline V gene has CDR1 SGHTS and CDR2 YDEGEE. J was trimmed by 4 bases and V by 3 bases; bases with no gene match: 5. This CDR3 has 16 amino acids. Overall study results and limits: Data only fit, rather than demonstrated, lymph node origin of most tumor T cells. Tumors had less TCR diversity than lymph nodes, more than nontumor tissue. Most tumor T cells seemingly derive from lymph node, then expand in tumor.

From the multiplex PCR reads, TCRdb called clonotypes with MiXCR, one entry per CDR3 protein. The sample records 80,000 to 130,000 distinct CDR3 sequences, around 20% being singletons. This clonotype was picked up many times. Its antigen is not identified. Axillary draining lymph nodes of breast cancer patients supplied the node samples. The rearrangement joins TRBV5-8 to TRBJ2-2, with 11 bases identical to TRBD1. The clonotype originates from a female donor with breast cancer. Some clones in this sample may be carry-over from other donors' samples. Sequenced material: axillary lymph node tissue. CDR3 bases: TGTGCCAGCAGCTGGGGACAGGGGGTTTTCACCGGGGAGCTGTTTTTT. It is translated as CASSWGQGVFTGELFF.